One sample yielded the 28 T cell receptor beta chains listed below, sequenced in a study of T cell clonotyping in hematopoietic cell transplantation. Produced via immunoSEQ multiplex PCR; TCRdb's table is partial and in-frame only. The table has more than 15,000 clones, roughly 88% seen once. Sequencing was performed on peripheral blood mononuclear cells. The receptors come from a man between 50 and 59 years old in good health. Some clones in this sample may be carry-over from other donors' samples.

V is TRBV4-1 and J is TRBJ1-2, with D uncertain. The CDR3 sequence is 15 residues long. Germline CDR1 MGHRA, CDR2 YSYEKL. Trimming shortened V by 5 bases and J by 6 bases, and 19 bases separated the two germline ends. CDR3 sequence: CASSVLTRRRDGYTF. DNA of the CDR3: TGCGCCAGCAGCGTCCTGACCCGGCGAAGGGATGGCTACACCTTC.

This clone occurred a few times. J is TRBJ1-4 and V is TRBV7-9; 9 nucleotides align to TRBD1. The V segment lost 7 bases and the J segment 8 bases; nucleotides outside the gene matches: 8. CDR1 and CDR2 from the germline V gene are SEHNR and FQNEAQ (reference sequence). The CDR3 is 14 amino acids. The DNA of the CDR3 is TGTGCCAGCACCCCCGGGACAGGGTGGGAAAAACTGTTTTTT. Its translation: CASTPGTGWEKLFF.

This clone was found once. The J gene is TRBJ1-2, the V gene TRBV2; D is unresolved. The CDR3 covers 15 residues. CDR1 is SNHLY, CDR2 FYNNEI, per germline. The V gene lost 6 bases and the J gene lost 8 bases, with 22 bases spanning the gap. CDR3 loop: CASSHVDPIYFGYTF. CDR3 bases: TGTGCCAGCAGCCACGTGGACCCTATCTATTTCGGCTACACCTTC.

The rearrangement uses TRBV6-1 and TRBJ2-5, with 7 bases fitting TRBD1. CDR3 length: 13 residues. CDR1 is MNHNS, CDR2 SASEGT, per germline. Trimming cost V 6 bases and J 2 bases; bases outside gene matches: 3. In nucleotides, the CDR3 is TGTGCCAGCAGGACAGGGTTTCAAGAGACCCAGTACTTC. Protein sequence: CASRTGFQETQYF.

The chain is built from TRBV28 and TRBJ1-2; 8 positions match TRBD1. The CDR3 covers 13 residues. V shed 5 bases and J 7 bases; nucleotides not matched to a gene: 6. Germline CDR1 is MDHEN and CDR2 is SYDVKM. The CDR3 DNA sequence: TGTGCCAGCAGTCTAGGGGACAGGCCTGGCTACACCTTC. This encodes CASSLGDRPGYTF.

The V gene is TRBV30, the J gene TRBJ1-6; 8 nucleotides agree with TRBD1. V shed 2 bases, J shed 4 bases, and the junction held 7 bases outside the gene matches. The germline gives CDR1 GTSNPN, CDR2 SVGIG (reference sequence). The CDR3 extends over 16 amino acids. For the CDR3, the DNA is TGTGCCTGGAGTTTGGCAGGGGGCTCTTATAATTCACCCCTCCACTTT. Its protein is CAWSLAGGSYNSPLHF. Supplemented by reference TRBV30 and TRBJ1-6, the full variable domain reads SQTIHQWPATLVQPVGSPLSLECTVEGTSNPNLYWYRQAAGRGLQLLFYSVGIGQISSEVPQNLSASRPQDRQFILSSKKLLLSDSGFYLCAWSLAGGSYNSPLHFGNGTRLTVT.

The rearrangement joins TRBV7-2 to TRBJ1-6; 8 positions agree with TRBD1. V gave up 5 bases and J gave up 6 bases; unmatched junction bases: 12. Looked up from germline, CDR1 is SGHTA and CDR2 is FQGNSA. CDR3 length: 17 amino acids. CDR3 nucleotides: TGTGCCAGCAGCCCGCAGGCCAACAGGGGGATTAATTCACCCCTCCACTTT. Residues: CASSPQANRGINSPLHF.

This clone was counted a single time. J is TRBJ1-5 and V is TRBV5-1; TRBD1 matches 9 bases. The J segment lost 7 bases and the V segment lost 0 bases, leaving 2 bases of the junction unmatched. The germline gives CDR1 SGHRS, CDR2 YFSETQ. This CDR3 spans 14 amino acids. For the CDR3, the DNA is TGCGCCAGCAGCTTGGGACAGGGGGAGCAGCCCCAGCATTTT. The encoded protein is CASSLGQGEQPQHF. Variable domain in full (rest from reference TRBV5-1 and TRBJ1-5): KAGVTQTPRYLIKTRGQQVTLSCSPISGHRSVSWYQQTPGQGLQFLFEYFSETQRNKGNFPGRFSGRQFSNSRSEMNVSTLELGDSALYLCASSLGQGEQPQHFGDGTRLSIL.

This chain links TRBV30 with TRBJ2-6; D perhaps matches TRBD1 (6 bases). Deletions cut 3 bases from V and 0 bases from J, with 15 bases between. Germline-derived CDR1 and CDR2 are GTSNPN and SVGIG (reference sequence). This CDR3 contains 17 residues. In nucleotides, the CDR3 is TGTGCCTGGAGCTACCTTAGGACAGCCTCTGGGGCCAACGTCCTGACTTTC. Translating it yields CAWSYLRTASGANVLTF.

The chain combines TRBV23-1 with TRBJ2-3; D uncertain. TRBV23-1 is placed among ORFs of uncertain function. This CDR3 spans 13 amino acids. Trimming pared 8 bases from V and 6 bases from J, leaving 15 bases between. CDR3 protein: CASVGPARDTQYF. In DNA form, the CDR3 reads TGCGCCAGCGTCGGTCCCGCCCGGGATACGCAGTATTTT.

The J gene is TRBJ1-3, the V gene TRBV28; D perhaps matches TRBD1 (6 bases). The V and J ends lost 5 bases and 0 bases respectively, with 11 bases between them. The CDR3 sequence is 15 residues long. From germline, CDR1 is MDHEN and CDR2 SYDVKM. The CDR3, as DNA: TGTGCCAGCAGTGAACAGGGACCCTCTGGAAACACCATATATTTT. Its translation: CASSEQGPSGNTIYF.

The chain couples TRBV25-1 to TRBJ1-2; tentative D call: TRBD1 (6 bases). V lost 7 bases and J lost 2, with 8 bases in between. This CDR3 spans 12 amino acids. Germline-derived CDR1 and CDR2 are MGHDK and SYGVNS. The CDR3 protein is CASKGGNYGYTF. Written as DNA, the CDR3 is TGTGCCAGCAAGGGGGGGAACTATGGCTACACCTTC.

The V and J genes are TRBV4-2 and TRBJ1-5, with 8 bases lining up with TRBD1. The CDR3 has 14 residues. Looked up from germline, CDR1 is LGHNA and CDR2 is YNFKEQ. With 2 bases clipped from V and 5 bases from J, the junction kept 2 bases outside the gene matches. DNA of the CDR3: TGTGCCAGCAGCCAAATACAGGGGGATCAGCCCCAGCATTTT. Translating it yields CASSQIQGDQPQHF.

The chain couples TRBV9 to TRBJ2-5; unclear D gene. CDR1 and CDR2 (germline): SGDLS, YYNGEE. This CDR3 spans 13 amino acids. The V gene lost 0 bases and the J gene lost 7 bases, with 10 bases spanning the gap. CDR3 DNA: TGTGCCAGCAGCGTAGGTAACCTCAGGACCCAGTACTTC. Translating it yields CASSVGNLRTQYF.

The chain carries TRBV6-6 and TRBJ1-5, with a tentative D call TRBD1 (6 bases). The germline gives CDR1 MNHNY, CDR2 SVGAGI (reference sequence). There are 14 residues in the CDR3. V lost 8 bases to trimming and J lost 2 bases, with 13 bases between them. CDR3 sequence: CASGGGLGNQPQHF. DNA for the CDR3: TGTGCCAGCGGGGGCGGACTTGGCAATCAGCCCCAGCATTTT.

The J gene is TRBJ2-5, the V gene TRBV5-1, with D hard to call. V lost 0 bases and J 0 bases, leaving 9 bases between the germline ends. Germline V gene lookup returns CDR1 SGHRS and CDR2 YFSETQ. The CDR3 is 15 amino acids. The CDR3 DNA reads TGCGCCAGCAGCTTGGTCCCCGGGTACCAAGAGACCCAGTACTTC. It encodes CASSLVPGYQETQYF.

The CDR3 DNA sequence: TGTGCCAGCAGCTTACTGGTCCCCACCATATATTTT. It translates to CASSLLVPTIYF. The chain joins TRBV7-2 to TRBJ1-3; D is undetermined. The V end was cut by 2 bases, the J end by 9 bases, with 8 bases between. CDR1 is SGHTA and CDR2 is FQGNSA in the germline V gene. The CDR3 spans 12 residues.

The V call is TRBV30, the J call TRBJ2-7; D is perhaps TRBD1 or TRBD2 (5 bases each). Germline loops: CDR1 GTSNPN, CDR2 SVGIG (reference sequence). The V and J ends lost 1 base and 2 bases respectively, with 9 bases between them. The CDR3 is made up of 13 amino acids. CDR3 bases: TGTGCCTGGAGTGGGGGGTTAGCCTACGAGCAGTACTTC. Its protein is CAWSGGLAYEQYF.

The V and J genes are TRBV2 and TRBJ2-2; D is perhaps TRBD2 (6 bases). This CDR3 is 14 amino acids long. Between the trimmed V and J ends, which lost 8 bases and 1 base, there was a span of 11 bases. Germline V gives CDR1 SNHLY, CDR2 FYNNEI. CDR3 nucleotides: TGTGCCAGCCATGCTAGCGAGAACACCGGGGAGCTGTTTTTT. As protein: CASHASENTGELFF.

The chain recombines TRBV11-2 with TRBJ2-7; D is tentatively TRBD1 or TRBD2 (6 bases each). V lost 6 bases and J 6 bases, leaving 12 bases between the germline ends. CDR1 and CDR2 (germline): SGHAT, FQNNGV. This CDR3 is 12 amino acids long. The chain's CDR3 is CASRGRGLEQYF. DNA of the CDR3: TGTGCCAGCAGAGGACGGGGGCTCGAGCAGTACTTC.

V usage is TRBV27 and J usage is TRBJ2-7, with D unresolved. Looked up from germline, CDR1 is MNHEY and CDR2 is SMNVEV (reference sequence). Trimming shortened V by 3 bases and J by 0 bases, and 9 bases separated the two germline ends. This CDR3 has 14 amino acids. Here the CDR3 DNA reads TGTGCCAGCAGTTTTACCTCATCCTCCTACGAGCAGTACTTC. Amino acid sequence: CASSFTSSSYEQYF.

This rearrangement joins TRBV19 to TRBJ1-5, with 7 bases fitting TRBD1. Unmatched junction bases numbered 3, after V lost 4 bases and J lost 0 bases. Germline values: CDR1 LNHDA, CDR2 SQIVND (reference sequence). This CDR3 has 15 amino acids. CDR3 sequence (DNA): TGTGCCAGTAGTAAGGACAGGTCTAGCAATCAGCCCCAGCATTTT. Translation gives CASSKDRSSNQPQHF.

The chain employs TRBV29-1 and TRBJ1-1; D unclear. The CDR3 is 14 amino acids. V dropped 6 bases and J dropped 0 bases, with 14 bases sitting between them. Germline V CDR1 and CDR2: SQVTM, ANQGSEA. The CDR3 DNA sequence: TGCAGCGTACCTAAGGAAGGATTGAACACTGAAGCTTTCTTT. Protein: CSVPKEGLNTEAFF.

The chain combines TRBV30 with TRBJ1-2; TRBD1 matches 8 bases. The CDR3 length is 12 residues. The ends lost 6 bases at V and 3 bases at J; junction bases unmatched: 3. Germline V gene data show CDR1 as GTSNPN and CDR2 as SVGIG (reference sequence). Here the CDR3 reads CACGQGHYGYTF. The CDR3 DNA sequence: TGTGCCTGTGGACAGGGACACTATGGCTACACCTTC.

The chain links TRBV5-6 to TRBJ2-3; no clear D gene. CDR1 and CDR2 (germline): SGHDT, YYEEEE. V was shortened by 5 bases and J by 5 bases, with 12 bases between the two germline ends. This CDR3 spans 13 amino acids. This chain's CDR3 is CASRRSMVDTQYF. The CDR3 nucleotides are TGTGCCAGCAGGCGGTCGATGGTAGATACGCAGTATTTT.

The J gene is TRBJ1-4, the V gene TRBV1; TRBD1, as called in the table, went unchecked against the DNA. TRBV1 is described as a pseudogene. The CDR3 loop spans 14 amino acids. CDR3 residues: CTSSRRDTHEKLFF. DNA for the CDR3: TGCACCAGCAGCCGCAGGGACACCCATGAAAAACTGTTTTTT.

The chain couples TRBV20-1 to TRBJ1-2; D gene uncertain. Germline V gene data show CDR1 as DFQATT and CDR2 as SNEGSKA (reference sequence). With 2 bases removed from V and 7 bases from J, the gap between germline ends came to 8 bases. The CDR3 has 11 residues. Here the CDR3 reads CSARPAGGYTF. As DNA, the CDR3 is TGCAGTGCTAGACCCGCGGGTGGCTACACCTTC.

The genes are TRBV29-1 and TRBJ2-7; D is uncertain. The CDR3 runs to 11 residues. CDR1 and CDR2 from the germline V gene are SQVTM and ANQGSEA. V lost 1 base, J lost 7 bases, and 8 bases lay in between. As DNA, the CDR3 is TGCAGCGTTGAAGGCAATGGGGAGCAGTACTTC. It encodes CSVEGNGEQYF.